This T cell receptor (beta chain) originates from a study of CD8 T cells in ankylosing spondylitis. The CDR3 covers 14 residues. Germline loops: CDR1 SGDLS, CDR2 YYNGEE. Germline trimming cut 3 bases from V and 1 base from J; bases unmatched to any gene: 0. Each CDR3 protein gets one entry after TCRdb re-called the 5' RACE reads with MiXCR. The sample has over 60,000 distinct CDR3 sequences, approximately 5.3% seen once. The table lists this clonotype with many counts. The rearrangement uses TRBV9 and TRBJ2-5, with 10 bases matching TRBD2. Sequenced input: blood, either unsorted or a sorted T cell fraction (not recorded which). The clonotype was recovered from a male donor with ankylosing spondylitis or in good health (not recorded which). As DNA, the CDR3 is TGTGCCAGCAGCGGACTAGCGGGCCAAGAGACCCAGTACTTC. This sequence encodes CASSGLAGQETQYF.